This is a list of T cell receptor beta chains from one sample in a study of shared T cell receptors in the human thymus. Clones were read by immunoSEQ multiplex PCR, and TCRdb kept only the in-frame ones, dropping some. Of around 730,000 clones detected, approximately 85% appear once; the ten largest clones hold around 0.0099%. In addition, the sample was reused for a study of human thymus T cells.

The sequencing input was thymocytes. The source of these receptors is a girl in the first two years of life with a congenital heart defect. CDR3s include the opening cysteine and the closing phenylalanine or tryptophan. D genes are given only for firm matches. Some rows mark clone size as missing; the rest say once, few, many or name a class of expanded clone.

j_call d_call clone_size v_call cdr3_aa cdr3_nt
TRBJ2-1 - - TRBV27 CASSSCRTPSSYNEQFF TGTGCCAGCAGTTCTTGCCGTACCCCCAGCTCCTACAATGAGCAGTTCTTC
TRBJ2-3 TRBD1 - TRBV18 CASSPRQSGQGRKYF TGTGCCAGCTCACCACGCCAATCGGGACAGGGGCGAAAGTATTTT
TRBJ1-2 - - TRBV29-1 CSVETLKGQNLYGYTF TGCAGCGTCGAAACATTAAAAGGACAGAACTTATATGGCTACACCTTC
TRBJ2-7 - few TRBV5-1 CASRSGSSSYEQYF TGCGCCAGCAGATCAGGTTCCAGCTCCTACGAGCAGTACTTC
TRBJ2-7 TRBD1 - TRBV4-1 CASSQAPQTHLRGPDLYEQYF TGCGCCAGCAGCCAAGCCCCCCAAACCCATCTAAGGGGGCCGGATCTCTACGAGCAGTACTTC
TRBJ1-3 TRBD1 - TRBV27 CASRRSGTGGNTIYF TGTGCCAGCAGGAGATCCGGGACAGGGGGAAACACCATATATTTT
TRBJ1-4 - once TRBV21-1 CASSKALRDTPTNEKLFF TGTGCCAGCAGCAAAGCGCTTAGGGACACACCAACTAATGAAAAACTGTTTTTT
TRBJ1-1 - - TRBV27 CASSLSSITEAFF TGTGCCAGCAGTTTATCGAGTATCACTGAAGCTTTCTTT
TRBJ2-3 TRBD1 - TRBV27 CASSTTGTGFSTDTQYF TGTGCCAGCAGCACGACCGGGACAGGGTTTAGCACAGATACGCAGTATTTT
TRBJ2-4 TRBD1 - TRBV4-2 CASSQAYHRGDTKNIQYF TGTGCCAGCAGCCAAGCTTACCACAGGGGAGATACCAAAAACATTCAGTACTTC
TRBJ1-4 TRBD1 - TRBV14 CASSQGAGTGARNEKLFF TGTGCCAGCAGCCAAGGGGCTGGGACAGGGGCCAGAAATGAAAAACTGTTTTTT
TRBJ2-2 - - TRBV19 CASSKNRITTGELFF TGTGCCAGTAGCAAGAACAGGATTACCACCGGGGAGCTGTTTTTT
TRBJ2-3 - - TRBV6-6 CASGGHTNTDTQYF TGTGCCAGCGGGGGACATACCAACACAGATACGCAGTATTTT
TRBJ2-5 TRBD1 few TRBV6-1 CASSLKQGGLETQYF TGTGCCAGCAGCCTAAAACAGGGGGGTTTAGAGACCCAGTACTTC
TRBJ1-3 TRBD1 - TRBV15 CATSSKTGDGNTIYF TGTGCCACCAGCAGTAAGACAGGGGACGGAAACACCATATATTTT
TRBJ2-3 - - TRBV27 CASRYDYLTADTQYF TGTGCCAGCAGGTACGACTACCTAACCGCAGATACGCAGTATTTT
TRBJ1-1 TRBD1 - TRBV27 CASSKATGGVNTEAFF TGTGCCAGCAGTAAAGCGACAGGGGGGGTGAACACTGAAGCTTTCTTT
TRBJ1-2 - - TRBV5-1 CASNLGRGDYGYTF TGCGCCAGCAACCTTGGTCGGGGGGACTATGGCTACACCTTC
TRBJ2-3 TRBD1 - TRBV10-3 CAISEGTGREDTQYF TGTGCCATCAGTGAGGGGACAGGGCGAGAAGATACGCAGTATTTT
TRBJ1-2 TRBD1 - TRBV15 CATKQGPPNYGYTF TGTGCCACCAAACAGGGGCCTCCTAACTATGGCTACACCTTC
TRBJ2-7 - - TRBV7-6 CASSLEGGDYEQYF TGTGCCAGCAGCTTAGAGGGGGGGGATTACGAGCAGTACTTC
TRBJ1-1 - - TRBV10-3 CAISEGGGGAKWNTEAFF TGTGCCATCAGTGAGGGAGGTGGGGGGGCGAAGTGGAACACTGAAGCTTTCTTT
TRBJ1-1 TRBD1 - TRBV30 CAWSPYLPLEGQMNTEAFF TGTGCCTGGAGTCCCTATCTACCTTTAGAGGGACAGATGAACACTGAAGCTTTCTTT
TRBJ1-2 TRBD1 few TRBV4-1 CASSGTGNYGYTF TGCGCCAGCAGCGGGACAGGGAACTATGGCTACACCTTC
TRBJ2-7 - - TRBV28 CASSPAGQSYEQYF TGTGCCAGCAGTCCTGCTGGACAGTCCTACGAGCAGTACTTC
TRBJ1-4 TRBD1 once TRBV10-2 CASSDRQGWEKLFF TGCGCCAGCAGCGACCGACAGGGGTGGGAAAAACTGTTTTTT
TRBJ1-1 TRBD1 - TRBV27 CASSLSSQGGLAEAFF TGTGCCAGCAGTTTATCTTCCCAGGGGGGTCTTGCTGAAGCTTTCTTT
TRBJ1-2 - - TRBV5-1 CASSRTLKGDYGYTF TGCGCCAGCAGCAGAACCCTAAAAGGGGACTATGGCTACACCTTC
TRBJ1-5 TRBD1 - TRBV28 CASSQGQRQDSNQPQHF TGTGCCAGCAGCCAGGGACAGCGCCAAGATAGCAATCAGCCCCAGCATTTT
TRBJ2-1 - - TRBV5-8 CAGCVMENNEQFF TGTGCCGGATGTGTAATGGAGAACAATGAGCAGTTCTTC
TRBJ1-3 TRBD1 - TRBV7-9 CASSMRGLAGNTIYF TGTGCCAGCAGCATGAGGGGGCTGGCTGGAAACACCATATATTTT
TRBJ1-2 TRBD1 - TRBV7-2 CASSFQNRGGNGYTF TGTGCCAGCAGTTTTCAAAACAGGGGGGGCAATGGCTACACCTTC
TRBJ1-4 - - TRBV14 CASSQVRSPTTNEKLFF TGTGCCAGCAGCCAAGTGAGAAGCCCCACAACTAATGAAAAACTGTTTTTT
TRBJ2-5 - - TRBV27 CASSLSPQGSGETQYF TGTGCCAGCAGTTTATCTCCACAGGGTTCGGGAGAGACCCAGTACTTC
TRBJ2-3 - - TRBV11-2 CASSLVSLAPDTQYF TGTGCCAGCAGCTTAGTCAGTCTAGCCCCAGATACGCAGTATTTT
TRBJ2-3 - - TRBV2 CASNPAHKSRRTDTQYF TGTGCCAGCAACCCCGCGCATAAGAGTAGGCGGACAGATACGCAGTATTTT
TRBJ1-5 - - TRBV10-1 CASPGGDSYSNQPQHF TGCGCCAGTCCGGGGGGCGATTCCTATAGCAATCAGCCCCAGCATTTT
TRBJ1-2 - - TRBV10-3 CAISESATGLYGYTF TGTGCCATCAGTGAGTCTGCGACAGGTCTATATGGCTACACCTTC
TRBJ1-2 TRBD1 - TRBV7-8 CASSFGTVTNYGYTF TGTGCCAGCAGCTTTGGGACAGTGACTAACTATGGCTACACCTTC
TRBJ1-6 - - TRBV16 CASSQSINANSPLHF TGTGCCAGCAGCCAATCCATCAACGCGAATTCACCCCTCCACTTT
TRBJ1-1 TRBD1 - TRBV6-5 CASRVGQGNTEAFF TGTGCCAGCAGGGTCGGACAGGGGAACACTGAAGCTTTCTTT
TRBJ1-5 - - TRBV5-5 CASSLAVYSNQPQHF TGTGCCAGCAGCTTGGCGGTTTATAGCAATCAGCCCCAGCATTTT
TRBJ1-5 - few TRBV5-6 CASSLGQGFRPQHF TGTGCCAGCAGCTTGGGGCAGGGGTTTCGGCCCCAGCATTTT
TRBJ1-2 TRBD1 - TRBV5-8 CASRGDRVSGYTF TGTGCCAGCAGAGGGGACAGGGTTTCTGGCTACACCTTC
TRBJ1-5 - once TRBV4-1 CASSQVAGGGNQPQHF TGCGCCAGCAGCCAAGTAGCGGGGGGCGGCAATCAGCCCCAGCATTTT